This T cell receptor (beta chain) originates from a study of blood T cells in healthy people across ages. The use of a sample-barcoded 5' primer and a J-beta primer mix characterized a second PCR of about 7 to 12 cycles. TCRdb independently ran MiXCR on the 5' RACE reads; one entry per CDR3 protein. The sample lists approximately 810,000 distinct CDR3 sequences; roughly 26% were seen once. The study, taken as a whole, reports: Naive T cell percentage showed a strong correlation with TCR beta diversity. Aged donors had fewer naive CD4+ cells and lower diversity than long-lived donors. The fall in TCR beta diversity per million T cells was roughly linear with age.

Deletions cut 2 bases from V and 4 bases from J, with 8 bases between. The CDR3 length is 13 residues. The germline V gene has CDR1 SGDLS and CDR2 YYNGEE. This clonotype was seen a few times. What it recognizes is unknown. A much more abundant neighbour one base away suggests this may be a read error. The chain employs TRBV9 and TRBJ2-3; tentatively, D is TRBD2 (6 bases). Sequenced: blood. The clonotype was recovered from a woman aged 80 or older in good health. The CDR3 loop is CASSVLAADTQYF. The CDR3 region has the DNA TGTGCCAGCAGCGTCTTAGCGGCAGATACGCAGTATTTT.